A single sample gave rise to the 24 T cell receptor beta chains below, sequenced in a study of cytomegalovirus exposure and HLA in healthy donors. Amplification used 60 Vbeta primers and 13 Jbeta primers. Profiled with immunoSEQ multiplex PCR; TCRdb holds only in-frame clones, not every one. The sample totals some 120,000 clones. Specimen: PBMCs. The source is a man aged 25 to 45 in good health and CMV-seronegative.

Here the CDR3 DNA reads TGTGCCAGCAGCTTTTTCCCGGGGGGCTCCTACGAGCAGTACTTC. Its protein product is CASSFFPGGSYEQYF. The V and J genes are TRBV7-2 and TRBJ2-7; 7 nucleotides match TRBD2. The CDR3 has 15 residues. Germline loops: CDR1 SGHTA, CDR2 FQGNSA. Trimming took 3 bases from V and 0 from J; bases not matched to a gene: 5.

The chain has TRBV5-1 and TRBJ2-2, with D possibly being TRBD1 (5 bases). The germline gives CDR1 SGHRS, CDR2 YFSETQ. The V gene lost 4 bases and the J gene lost 4 bases, with 11 bases spanning the gap. CDR3 length: 14 amino acids. The CDR3, as DNA: TGCGCCAGCAGCGAGACAGTGCCCACCGGGGAGCTGTTTTTT. Translated, it gives CASSETVPTGELFF.

This rearrangement joins TRBV5-1 to TRBJ1-4; 10 nucleotides line up with TRBD1. V gave up 4 bases and J gave up 2 bases; unmatched junction bases: 5. The CDR3 loop spans 16 amino acids. Germline lookup yields CDR1 SGHRS and CDR2 YFSETQ. CDR3 in amino acids: CASSTGQGGTNEKLFF. CDR3 bases: TGCGCCAGCAGCACTGGACAGGGGGGTACTAATGAAAAACTGTTTTTT.

The CDR3 here is CASRRGGVGELFF. The CDR3 region has the DNA TGTGCCAGCAGACGGGGGGGCGTCGGGGAGCTGTTTTTT. The gene calls are TRBV27 and TRBJ2-2; 8 bases are shared with TRBD2. CDR3 length: 13 amino acids. V lost 6 bases and J lost 7; bases outside the gene matches: 4. Germline lookup yields CDR1 MNHEY and CDR2 SMNVEV (reference sequence).

V and J are TRBV5-1 and TRBJ2-2, with D possibly being TRBD1 (8 bases). The germline V gene has CDR1 SGHRS and CDR2 YFSETQ. V shed 4 bases and J shed 7 bases, with 14 bases lying between them. CDR3 length: 14 residues. DNA of the CDR3: TGCGCCAGCAGCGAGGACAGGGAGGGCGGGGAGCTGTTTTTT. Its translation is CASSEDREGGELFF. The full variable domain, in which reference TRBV5-1 and TRBJ2-2 provide the parts outside the CDR3, is KAGVTQTPRYLIKTRGQQVTLSCSPISGHRSVSWYQQTPGQGLQFLFEYFSETQRNKGNFPGRFSGRQFSNSRSEMNVSTLELGDSALYLCASSEDREGGELFFGEGSRLTVL.

CDR3 sequence reads: CASSNIQSSYEQYF. CDR3 DNA sequence: TGCGCCAGCAGCAATATACAGAGCTCCTACGAGCAGTACTTC. The chain is built from TRBV5-1 and TRBJ2-7; unclear D gene. Per germline, CDR1 SGHRS and CDR2 YFSETQ. CDR3 length: 14 residues. Trimming cost V 4 bases and J 0 bases, with 11 bases left between them.

The rearrangement uses TRBV25-1 and TRBJ1-5; maybe TRBD1 (5 bases). There are 14 residues in the CDR3. Per germline, CDR1 MGHDK and CDR2 SYGVNS. V was cut by 3 bases and J by 3 bases, with 9 bases left in between. The CDR3 DNA sequence: TGTGCCAGCAGTGAGGAAGGGGTCAATCAGCCCCAGCATTTT. Translated, it gives CASSEEGVNQPQHF.

The J gene is TRBJ1-1, the V gene TRBV19; TRBD1 matches at 8 bases. The V and J ends lost 4 bases and 3 bases, in that order; junction bases with no gene match: 7. The CDR3 consists of 15 residues. Looked up from germline, CDR1 is LNHDA and CDR2 is SQIVND (reference sequence). The CDR3 coding sequence is TGTGCCAGTAGTACCCATGGACAGGGCTACACTGAAGCTTTCTTT. Its translation: CASSTHGQGYTEAFF.

The V gene is TRBV5-8, the J gene TRBJ1-1; 9 bases agree with TRBD1. This CDR3 is built from 15 residues. Looked up from germline, CDR1 is SGHTS and CDR2 is YDEGEE. V shed 4 bases and J 5 bases; nucleotides not matched to a gene: 9. CDR3 region: CASSVYRGRATEAFF. In DNA, the CDR3 is TGTGCCAGCAGCGTCTACAGGGGGCGCGCTACTGAAGCTTTCTTT.

The chain uses TRBV5-8 and TRBJ2-3; D may be TRBD1 (7 bases). The CDR3 covers 15 residues. V lost 4 bases and J 4 bases, leaving 16 bases between the germline ends. Germline V gene lookup returns CDR1 SGHTS and CDR2 YDEGEE. Here the CDR3 reads CASSPEGQGADTQYF. Written as DNA, the CDR3 is TGTGCCAGCAGCCCGGAGGGGCAGGGGGCAGATACGCAGTATTTT.

V is TRBV9 and J is TRBJ2-1, with 9 bases that match TRBD1. V gave up 0 bases and J gave up 6 bases; unmatched junction bases: 10. The CDR3 covers 17 residues. Per germline, CDR1 SGDLS and CDR2 YYNGEE. DNA of the CDR3: TGTGCCAGCAGCGTAGTAGGGAGGACAGGGGTCGGCAATGAGCAGTTCTTC. Amino acid sequence: CASSVVGRTGVGNEQFF.

The gene calls are TRBV6-6 and TRBJ1-1, with D perhaps TRBD1 (5 bases). This CDR3 has 15 residues. The V gene's germline CDR1 is MNHNY and CDR2 SVGAGI (reference sequence). Trimming removed 2 bases from V and 3 bases from J, with 13 bases in between. CDR3 sequence reads: CASSYPGRGDTEAFF. The CDR3 DNA reads TGTGCCAGCAGTTACCCGGGACGGGGGGACACTGAAGCTTTCTTT.

V and J are TRBV5-5 and TRBJ2-5; TRBD2 agrees at 8 bases. Germline assignment: CDR1 SGHKS and CDR2 YYEKEE (reference sequence). The CDR3 runs to 17 residues. The trim removed 1 base at V and 2 bases at J, leaving 10 bases unmatched. DNA of the CDR3: TGTGCCAGCAGCTTGTCCAGCGGGGGCCTACAACAAGAGACCCAGTACTTC. Its protein product is CASSLSSGGLQQETQYF.

The rearrangement uses TRBV5-4 and TRBJ2-3; 11 bases match TRBD2. Germline CDR1 is SGHNT and CDR2 is YYREEE (reference sequence). The ends lost 1 base at V and 0 bases at J; junction bases unmatched: 4. The length of the CDR3 is 17 residues. DNA for the CDR3: TGTGCCAGCAGCTTGCTTGGGACTAGCGGCAGCACAGATACGCAGTATTTT. Protein: CASSLLGTSGSTDTQYF.

V is TRBV5-1 and J is TRBJ2-5, with 10 bases matching TRBD2. CDR3 length equals 18 residues. Germline V gives CDR1 SGHRS, CDR2 YFSETQ. Losses at the gene ends were 0 bases for V and 4 bases for J; bases not matched to a gene: 12. The CDR3 sequence is CASSLASTTSGDRETQYF. CDR3 DNA sequence: TGCGCCAGCAGCTTGGCCTCTACCACTAGCGGGGATAGAGAGACCCAGTACTTC.

This chain links TRBV6-5 with TRBJ1-4; TRBD1 is a possible D gene (6 bases). V was cut by 8 bases and J by 9 bases, with 16 bases left in between. This CDR3 region has 13 residues. The germline V gene encodes CDR1 MNHEY and CDR2 SVGAGI. The CDR3 DNA reads TGTGCCAGCTCCCGGGACATTGGACAAAAACTGTTTTTT. Translating gives CASSRDIGQKLFF.

V and J are TRBV5-4 and TRBJ2-1; D might be TRBD1 (6 bases). With 4 bases removed from V and 6 bases from J, the gap between germline ends came to 17 bases. The germline gives CDR1 SGHNT, CDR2 YYREEE (reference sequence). CDR3 length: 15 amino acids. CDR3 loop: CASSMGALIRNEQFF. In DNA, the CDR3 is TGTGCCAGCAGCATGGGGGCCCTAATACGCAATGAGCAGTTCTTC. Looking up the rest from reference TRBV5-4 and TRBJ2-1 gives the full variable domain: ETGVTQSPTHLIKTRGQQVTLRCSSQSGHNTVSWYQQALGQGPQFIFQYYREEENGRGNFPPRFSGLQFPNYSSELNVNALELDDSALYLCASSMGALIRNEQFFGPGTRLTVL.

The chain links TRBV19 to TRBJ2-7, with D possibly matching TRBD2 (6 bases). CDR1 is LNHDA and CDR2 is SQIVND in the germline V gene (reference sequence). V was shortened by 5 bases and J by 3 bases, with 11 bases between the two germline ends. The CDR3 covers 13 residues. The CDR3: CASSAGPNYEQYF. CDR3 nucleotides: TGTGCCAGTAGTGCGGGACCGAACTACGAGCAGTACTTC.

This chain joins TRBV2 and TRBJ1-1; D is uncertain. Trimming took off 3 bases at V and 8 bases at J, with 16 bases between the two ends. Germline V lookup: CDR1 SNHLY, CDR2 FYNNEI. The CDR3 contains 14 residues. CDR3: CASSDYEGSREAFF. In nucleotides, the CDR3 is TGTGCCAGCAGTGATTATGAGGGAAGTCGGGAAGCTTTCTTT.

The rearrangement links TRBV5-4 to TRBJ1-1; a weak D match, TRBD1 (6 bases). Trimming shortened V by 4 bases and J by 1 base, and 14 bases separated the two germline ends. This CDR3 has 15 amino acids. CDR1 SGHNT and CDR2 YYREEE come from the germline V gene (reference sequence). The CDR3 region is CASSPAKTGNTEAFF. CDR3 DNA sequence: TGTGCCAGCAGCCCCGCAAAGACAGGGAACACTGAAGCTTTCTTT.

The chain recombines TRBV5-8 with TRBJ2-5, with TRBD1 identical over 12 bases. The J call is in doubt because the DNA end fits TRBJ2-7 better. The CDR3 is made up of 18 amino acids. Germline V gene data show CDR1 as SGHTS and CDR2 as YDEGEE. Written as DNA, the CDR3 is TGTGCCAGCAGCTTGTGGTCCGGGACAGGGGGCATTATCTACGAGCAGTACTTC. Protein sequence: CASSLWSGTGGIIYEQYF.

The chain carries TRBV6-5 and TRBJ1-6; 12 bases are a match to TRBD1. From germline, CDR1 is MNHEY and CDR2 SVGAGI. V trimming: 6 bases; J trimming: 14 bases; junction bases outside the gene matches: 8. The CDR3 sequence is 14 residues long. For the CDR3, the DNA is TGTGCCAGCAGGTCCGGGACAGGGGGCCTCTCCCTCCACTTT. It encodes CASRSGTGGLSLHF.

This chain uses TRBV7-6 with TRBJ1-1; D is uncertain. The CDR3 has 12 amino acids. Germline values: CDR1 SGHVS, CDR2 FNYEAQ. The V end was cut by 1 base, the J end by 8 bases, with 8 bases between. CDR3 region: CASSLDSTEAFF. The CDR3, as DNA: TGTGCCAGCAGCTTAGACAGCACCGAAGCTTTCTTT.

The chain couples TRBV28 to TRBJ2-5; 7 bases line up with TRBD2. The CDR3 is made up of 13 amino acids. Germline trimming cut 6 bases from V and 5 bases from J; bases unmatched to any gene: 6. The V gene's germline CDR1 is MDHEN and CDR2 SYDVKM. CDR3 loop: CASSLAARETQYF. CDR3 nucleotide sequence: TGTGCCAGCAGCCTAGCGGCTCGGGAGACCCAGTACTTC.